These T cell receptor beta chains were read from a single sample in a study of T cell changes during pregnancy in multiple sclerosis. Profiled with immunoSEQ multiplex PCR; TCRdb holds only in-frame clones, not every one. The sample includes around 23,000 clones, more than 75% of them seen just once. The specimen was CD8+ T cells from peripheral blood mononuclear cells, collected in the third trimester of pregnancy. Receptors were obtained from a female donor in good health, enrolled as a control in a pregnancy study. Both conserved end residues are part of each CDR3. D genes are given only for firm matches. Clone size, where shown, is once, few, many, or a class for clones that have expanded.

cdr3_aa cdr3_nt d_call j_call v_call clone_size
CASSIALGTYNEQFF TGTGCCAGCAGCATCGCGCTAGGCACCTACAATGAGCAGTTCTTC - TRBJ2-1 TRBV27 -
CASGVTGYTEAFF TGTGCCAGCGGGGTAACAGGGTACACTGAAGCTTTCTTT - TRBJ1-1 TRBV27 medium-sized
CSVQGAFAEAFF TGCAGCGTCCAGGGGGCTTTCGCTGAAGCTTTCTTT TRBD1 TRBJ1-1 TRBV29-1 once
CASSFRGGRDTEAFF TGTGCCAGCAGTTTTCGAGGGGGCAGGGACACTGAAGCTTTCTTT TRBD1 TRBJ1-1 TRBV28 -
CASRTGLYGYTF TGTGCCAGCAGGACAGGGCTCTATGGCTACACCTTC TRBD1 TRBJ1-2 TRBV2 once
CARRGGDYNEQFF TGTGCCAGGAGGGGGGGGGACTACAATGAGCAGTTCTTC - TRBJ2-1 TRBV2 -
CASSLTGFGEKLFF TGTGCCAGCAGTTTGACAGGGTTTGGCGAAAAACTGTTTTTT TRBD1 TRBJ1-4 TRBV28 -
CASSNREETQYF TGTGCCAGCAGCAACAGGGAAGAGACCCAGTACTTC - TRBJ2-5 TRBV21-1 -
CASRTSGPNTGELFF TGTGCCAGTCGGACTAGCGGGCCGAACACCGGGGAGCTGTTTTTT TRBD2 TRBJ2-2 TRBV28 -
CASRGLAGGLDTQYF TGTGCCAGCAGGGGACTAGCGGGGGGTCTAGATACGCAGTATTTT TRBD2 TRBJ2-3 TRBV6-1 -
CASSLQGQKSPVGYTF TGTGCCAGCAGTTTGCAGGGGCAAAAATCTCCGGTGGGCTACACCTTC - TRBJ1-2 TRBV27 -
CASTTGGVTDTQYF TGTGCCAGTACCACGGGGGGCGTAACAGATACGCAGTATTTT - TRBJ2-3 TRBV19 once
CASSLAERVSGKLFF TGTGCCAGCAGTTTAGCCGAACGGGTCTCTGGAAAACTGTTTTTT - TRBJ1-4 TRBV28 -
CASSQGQDMNTEAFF TGCGCCAGCAGCCAAGGGCAGGATATGAACACTGAAGCTTTCTTT - TRBJ1-1 TRBV4-1 -
CASSASGGEHEQFF TGTGCCAGCAGTGCATCAGGGGGCGAGCATGAGCAGTTCTTC TRBD1 TRBJ2-1 TRBV6-4 -
CASSLKTGPGELFF TGTGCCAGCAGCTTAAAAACAGGGCCCGGGGAGCTGTTTTTT - TRBJ2-2 TRBV7-9 -
CASSDSTGGHEKLFF TGTGCCAGCAGTGACTCAACAGGGGGCCATGAAAAACTGTTTTTT TRBD1 TRBJ1-4 TRBV6-4 -
CASSISGTGGFQPQHF TGTGCCAGTAGTATCTCCGGGACAGGGGGCTTTCAGCCCCAGCATTTT TRBD1 TRBJ1-5 TRBV19 -
CASSLGPSGRPSSEQFF TGTGCCAGCAGCTTAGGGCCTAGCGGGAGGCCCTCTAGTGAGCAGTTCTTC TRBD2 TRBJ2-1 TRBV11-2 -
CASSPTASPRETQYF TGTGCCAGCAGTCCGACCGCTTCCCCGCGGGAGACCCAGTACTTC - TRBJ2-5 TRBV2 -
CASSETGYNEQFF TGTGCCAGCAGTGAAACGGGGTACAATGAGCAGTTCTTC - TRBJ2-1 TRBV6-1 -
CASSYADRNTGELFF TGTGCCAGCAGTTACGCCGACAGAAACACCGGGGAGCTGTTTTTT - TRBJ2-2 TRBV6-5 -
CASRSTGTGFRYGYTF TGTGCCAGCCGTTCTACCGGGACAGGGTTTCGATACGGCTACACCTTC TRBD1 TRBJ1-2 TRBV27 -
CASSEYKDFTGELFF TGTGCCAGCAGTGAATACAAGGACTTCACCGGGGAGCTGTTTTTT - TRBJ2-2 TRBV6-4 -
CASRTLTGLQPQHF TGTGCCAGCAGAACATTAACAGGGCTTCAGCCCCAGCATTTT - TRBJ1-5 TRBV28 -
CASSLTAGLADTQYF TGTGCCAGCAGCTTAACGGCAGGGTTGGCAGATACGCAGTATTTT - TRBJ2-3 TRBV7-3 -